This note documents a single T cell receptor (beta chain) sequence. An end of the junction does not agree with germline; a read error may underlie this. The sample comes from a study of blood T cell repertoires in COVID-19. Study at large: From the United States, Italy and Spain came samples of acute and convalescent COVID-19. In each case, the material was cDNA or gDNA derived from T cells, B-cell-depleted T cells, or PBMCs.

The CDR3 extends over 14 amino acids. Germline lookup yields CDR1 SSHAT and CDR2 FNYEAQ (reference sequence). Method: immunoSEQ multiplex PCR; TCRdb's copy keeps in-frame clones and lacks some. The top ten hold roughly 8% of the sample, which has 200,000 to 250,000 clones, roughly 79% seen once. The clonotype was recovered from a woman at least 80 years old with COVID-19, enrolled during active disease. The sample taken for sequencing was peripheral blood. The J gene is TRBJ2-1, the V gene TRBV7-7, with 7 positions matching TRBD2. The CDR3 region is CASSPGLAYNEQFF. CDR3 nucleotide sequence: TGTGCTAGCAGCCCCGGACTAGCCTACAATGAGCAGTTCTTC.